Following are 27 T cell receptor beta chains from one sample sequenced in a study of high-grade serous ovarian cancer treatment subgroups. The method was immunoSEQ multiplex PCR; TCRdb's version includes in-frame clones alone and lacks a portion of them. Of approximately 4,200 clones listed, around 84% are singletons. Tumor samples were obtained before definitive surgery or chemotherapy. Sequencing was performed on tumor tissue. The receptors were sampled from a human donor with high-grade serous ovarian cancer.

V is TRBV18 and J is TRBJ2-1, with D possibly TRBD2 on 6 matching bases. The germline CDR1 and CDR2 sequences are KGHSH and LQKENI. Trimming stripped 4 bases from V and 6 bases from J, with 10 bases between. The CDR3 is 13 amino acids. As DNA, the CDR3 is TGTGCCAGCTCACAACTAGCTGGCAATGAGCAGTTCTTC. Amino acids: CASSQLAGNEQFF.

The genes are TRBV7-9 and TRBJ2-1; D may be TRBD1 (6 bases). The germline V gene encodes CDR1 SEHNR and CDR2 FQNEAQ (reference sequence). Between the trimmed V and J ends, which lost 2 bases and 7 bases, there was a span of 15 bases. CDR3 length equals 15 residues. CDR3 sequence (DNA): TGTGCCAGCAGCTTACTCAGGGGCTTATCTAATGAGCAGTTCTTC. This gives the protein CASSLLRGLSNEQFF.

This clone occurred a few times. This chain uses TRBV2 with TRBJ1-4; D remains unclear. The CDR3 sequence is 13 residues long. V was cut by 0 bases and J by 8 bases, with 7 bases left in between. From germline, CDR1 is SNHLY and CDR2 FYNNEI. In DNA, the CDR3 is TGTGCCAGCAGTGAAGCGCTTCAAGAAAAACTGTTTTTT. Translating gives CASSEALQEKLFF.

The chain uses TRBV5-1 and TRBJ2-7; D perhaps matches TRBD2 (5 bases). The V gene's germline CDR1 is SGHRS and CDR2 YFSETQ. There are 12 residues in the CDR3. Trimming stripped 0 bases from V and 7 bases from J, with 8 bases between. As DNA, the CDR3 is TGCGCCAGCAGCTTGGTAGGGAGTGAGCAGTACTTC. Protein product: CASSLVGSEQYF.

V is TRBV7-8 and J is TRBJ1-2, with D possibly being TRBD1 (6 bases). This CDR3 spans 14 amino acids. Germline values: CDR1 SGHVS, CDR2 FQNEAQ. V dropped 2 bases and J dropped 4 bases, with 11 bases sitting between them. Here the CDR3 reads CASSLIGGLYGYTF. Here the CDR3 DNA reads TGTGCCAGCAGCTTAATAGGGGGTCTCTATGGCTACACCTTC.

The chain uses TRBV7-2 and TRBJ2-1; weak D call: TRBD2 (7 bases). The CDR3 loop spans 15 amino acids. Trimming left V 3 bases short and J 4 bases short, with 13 bases between. CDR1 is SGHTA and CDR2 is FQGNSA in the germline V gene. The CDR3 spells CASSFLGGPYNEQFF. The CDR3 nucleotides are TGTGCCAGCAGCTTCTTGGGGGGGCCTTACAATGAGCAGTTCTTC.

The chain is built from TRBV6-6 and TRBJ2-5; weak D call: TRBD1 (5 bases). CDR1 is MNHNY and CDR2 is SVGAGI in the germline V gene (reference sequence). V was shortened by 6 bases and J by 4 bases, with 12 bases between the two germline ends. This CDR3 is 13 amino acids long. Here the CDR3 reads CASRLQERETQYF. Written as DNA, the CDR3 is TGTGCCAGCAGATTACAGGAACGAGAGACCCAGTACTTC.

This chain uses TRBV5-8 with TRBJ2-5, with 9 nucleotides matching TRBD1. With the DNA end fitting TRBJ2-7 better, the J assignment may be wrong. This CDR3 comprises 15 residues. Germline CDR1 reads SGHTS; CDR2 reads YDEGEE. As DNA, the CDR3 is TGTGCCAGCAGACGTGAAGGGACAGGGATCTACGAGCAGTACTTC. Protein sequence: CASRREGTGIYEQYF.

This clone was seen a few times. At one end, the junction sequence differs from germline, possibly due to a read error. J is TRBJ2-7 and V is TRBV4-3, with 7 bases fitting TRBD2. CDR1 and CDR2 from the germline V gene are LGHNA and YSLEER. The CDR3 runs 11 residues. CDR3 in amino acids: CTSGTRYEQYF. The CDR3 nucleotides are TGCACCAGCGGGACCCGCTACGAGCAGTACTTC.

This clone was found a few times. The CDR3 coding sequence is TGTGCCAGCAGCCTAGGGGACATGACGGGCTACACCTTC. Translation: CASSLGDMTGYTF. This chain connects TRBV7-8 to TRBJ1-2; D may be TRBD1 (6 bases). The CDR3 has 13 residues. Germline V CDR1 and CDR2: SGHVS, FQNEAQ. Trimming took off 5 bases at V and 8 bases at J, with 15 bases between the two ends.

This chain joins TRBV2 and TRBJ2-6; D remains unclear. Per germline, CDR1 SNHLY and CDR2 FYNNEI. CDR3 length: 12 residues. V shed 7 bases and J shed 4 bases, with 5 bases lying between them. The CDR3 DNA reads as TGTGCCAGCACGAGAGGGGCCAACGTCCTGACTTTC. It specifies CASTRGANVLTF.

On this clone itself: One end of the junction does not line up with germline, which may come from a read error. This sequence joins TRBV5-4 and TRBJ1-4; 10 positions agree with TRBD1. The CDR3 extends over 14 amino acids. The germline CDR1 and CDR2 sequences are SGHNT and YYREEE (reference sequence). The CDR3 reads CASSQGQGIEKLFF. Here the CDR3 DNA reads TGCGCCAGCAGCCAGGGACAGGGGATTGAAAAACTGTTTTTT. Drawing the rest from reference TRBV5-4 and TRBJ1-4, the complete variable domain is ETGVTQSPTHLIKTRGQQVTLRCSSQSGHNTVSWYQQALGQGPQFIFQYYREEENGRGNFPPRFSGLQFPNYSSELNVNALELDDSALYLCASSQGQGIEKLFFGSGTQLSVL.

This sequence joins TRBV6-1 and TRBJ2-7; D unclear. The germline CDR1 and CDR2 sequences are MNHNS and SASEGT. The CDR3 extends over 13 amino acids. The V end lost 1 base, the J end lost 6 bases, and 10 bases lay between the germline ends. CDR3 region: CASSEGVRGEQYF. The CDR3 DNA reads as TGTGCCAGCAGTGAAGGAGTAAGAGGCGAGCAGTACTTC.

This clone has only a few counts. This chain joins TRBV10-3 and TRBJ1-6; tentative D call: TRBD1 (5 bases). Trimming shortened V by 0 bases and J by 0 bases, and 18 bases separated the two germline ends. The germline gives CDR1 ENHRY, CDR2 SYGVKD. The CDR3 spans 20 residues. The CDR3 reads CAISESGRESWASYNSPLHF. CDR3 sequence (DNA): TGTGCCATCAGTGAGTCTGGCAGGGAGTCCTGGGCCTCCTATAATTCACCCCTCCACTTT.

The chain recombines TRBV7-2 with TRBJ2-5, with D possibly called TRBD1 or TRBD2 (6 bases each). The CDR3 length is 16 residues. V lost 5 bases to trimming and J lost 5 bases, with 21 bases between them. The germline CDR1 and CDR2 sequences are SGHTA and FQGNSA. The CDR3 region is CASSLRGGPRGETQYF. For the CDR3, the DNA is TGTGCCAGCAGCCTTCGAGGGGGGCCTCGGGGGGAGACCCAGTACTTC.

V and J are TRBV7-9 and TRBJ1-5; 7 positions match TRBD1. V was pared by 5 bases and J by 4 bases, with 8 bases of the junction left unmatched. Germline V gene sequence: CDR1 SEHNR, CDR2 FQNEAQ (reference sequence). The length of the CDR3 is 15 residues. CDR3 sequence (DNA): TGTGCCAGCAGCGACAGGGAATCGAGTAATCAGCCCCAGCATTTT. This sequence encodes CASSDRESSNQPQHF.

The CDR3: CASSFRGEIHNEQFF. The CDR3 bases are TGTGCCAGCAGCTTCCGGGGGGAAATCCACAATGAGCAGTTCTTC. The genes are TRBV5-4 and TRBJ2-1, with 7 bases lining up with TRBD2. After removal of 2 bases from V and 5 bases from J, the junction contained 7 bases not matched to a gene. This CDR3 has 15 residues. Germline V gene sequence: CDR1 SGHNT, CDR2 YYREEE (reference sequence).

The chain recombines TRBV2 with TRBJ1-5; D possibly corresponds to TRBD1 (6 bases). The ends were cut back, 1 base at V and 5 bases at J, with 15 bases in the middle. This CDR3 contains 16 residues. Germline V gene data show CDR1 as SNHLY and CDR2 as FYNNEI. The CDR3, as DNA: TGTGCCAGCAGTGAAGATGCGGGGGGGCCTTATCAGCCCCAGCATTTT. Protein sequence: CASSEDAGGPYQPQHF.

The chain combines TRBV10-3 with TRBJ1-4; D possibly corresponds to TRBD1 (6 bases). The V end lost 5 bases, the J end lost 6 bases, and 16 bases lay between the germline ends. This CDR3 spans 15 amino acids. The germline CDR1 and CDR2 sequences are ENHRY and SYGVKD. CDR3 region: CAISPEGGRDEKLFF. The CDR3 DNA is TGTGCCATCAGTCCCGAGGGGGGGCGTGATGAAAAACTGTTTTTT.

V is TRBV2 and J is TRBJ2-5, with 10 positions matching TRBD2. With V trimmed by 5 bases and J by 1 base, 4 bases remained unmatched. Germline assignment: CDR1 SNHLY and CDR2 FYNNEI. The CDR3 totals 15 residues. The DNA for the CDR3 is TGTGCCAGCAGTTTCCTAGCGGGGGCCCAAGAGACCCAGTACTTC. It yields the protein CASSFLAGAQETQYF.

This sequence joins TRBV6-1 and TRBJ2-1, with 7 bases fitting TRBD2. Trimming removed 0 bases from V and 5 bases from J; junction bases left unmatched: 16. CDR3 length: 19 residues. The germline gives CDR1 MNHNS, CDR2 SASEGT. The CDR3 DNA sequence: TGTGCCAGCAGTGAAGCGTGGGGCCGCCCTAGCGGCCGAGACAATGAGCAGTTCTTC. Protein: CASSEAWGRPSGRDNEQFF.

The chain employs TRBV7-6 and TRBJ2-7; 7 positions match TRBD1. The CDR3 has 19 amino acids. The V and J ends lost 4 bases and 5 bases, in that order; junction bases with no gene match: 23. The germline CDR1 and CDR2 sequences are SGHVS and FNYEAQ. CDR3 in DNA: TGTGCCAGCAGCTCACGACCACCCGCCCCGGACAGGCTTTTCGACGAGCAGTACTTC. This codes for CASSSRPPAPDRLFDEQYF.

The V call is TRBV5-1, the J call TRBJ2-2; 14 nucleotides agree with TRBD2. The CDR3 is 16 residues long. The V and J ends lost 4 bases and 8 bases, in that order; junction bases with no gene match: 7. Germline-derived CDR1 and CDR2 are SGHRS and YFSETQ. The CDR3 protein is CASSETSGGAGGELFF. As DNA, the CDR3 is TGCGCCAGCAGCGAGACTAGCGGGGGGGCCGGAGGGGAGCTGTTTTTT.

The V call is TRBV30, the J call TRBJ2-5; D may be TRBD2 (7 bases). This CDR3 has 13 amino acids. Deletions cut 4 bases from V and 2 bases from J, with 11 bases between. The germline CDR1 and CDR2 sequences are GTSNPN and SVGIG (reference sequence). Here the CDR3 DNA reads TGTGCCTGGAATCGGGGGGCACAAGAGACCCAGTACTTC. Translated: CAWNRGAQETQYF.

This chain links TRBV14 with TRBJ2-2; D is undetermined. Trimming took 1 base from V and 8 from J, leaving 8 bases between them. The CDR3 is made up of 13 amino acids. From germline, CDR1 is SGHDN and CDR2 FVKESK. The CDR3 bases are TGTGCCAGCAGCCAAGGGCTGGGAGGGGAGCTGTTTTTT. Protein product: CASSQGLGGELFF.

Only one count was recorded for this clone. The J gene is TRBJ2-1, the V gene TRBV6-4, with 9 bases that match TRBD2. V was pared by 4 bases and J by 7 bases, with 8 bases of the junction left unmatched. CDR1 and CDR2 (germline): MRHNA, SNTAGT. The CDR3 covers 15 residues. The CDR3 DNA reads TGTGCCAGCAGTGTCTTGGCGGGGGGGTATAATGAGCAGTTCTTC. Translating gives CASSVLAGGYNEQFF.

The rearrangement joins TRBV28 to TRBJ1-5, with TRBD1 matching 8 bases. The junction had 6 bases not matched to a gene; V was cut back by 4 bases and J by 7 bases. The germline V gene has CDR1 MDHEN and CDR2 SYDVKM. This CDR3 region has 14 residues. Here the CDR3 reads CASSSSGGQQPQHF. The CDR3 DNA follows: TGTGCCAGCAGTTCCTCAGGGGGCCAACAGCCCCAGCATTTT.